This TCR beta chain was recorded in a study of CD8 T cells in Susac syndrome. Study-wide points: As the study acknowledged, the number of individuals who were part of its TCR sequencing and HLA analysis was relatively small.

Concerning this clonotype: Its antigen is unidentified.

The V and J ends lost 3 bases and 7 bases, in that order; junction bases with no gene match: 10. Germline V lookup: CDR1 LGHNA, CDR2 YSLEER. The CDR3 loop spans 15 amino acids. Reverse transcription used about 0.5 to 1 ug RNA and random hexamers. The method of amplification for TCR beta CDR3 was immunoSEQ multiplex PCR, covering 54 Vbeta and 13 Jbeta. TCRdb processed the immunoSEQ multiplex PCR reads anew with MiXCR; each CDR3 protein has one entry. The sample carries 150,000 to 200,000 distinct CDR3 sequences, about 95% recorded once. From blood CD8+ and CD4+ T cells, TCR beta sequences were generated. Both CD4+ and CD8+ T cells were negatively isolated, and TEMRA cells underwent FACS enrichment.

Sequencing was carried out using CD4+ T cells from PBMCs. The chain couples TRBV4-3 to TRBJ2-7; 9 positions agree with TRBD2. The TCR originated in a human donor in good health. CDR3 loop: CASSHGTSTMGEQYF. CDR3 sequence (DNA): TGCGCCAGCAGCCACGGGACTAGCACCATGGGGGAGCAGTACTTC.